This is a list of T cell receptor beta chains from one sample in a study of blood T cell repertoires in COVID-19. Sequencing used immunoSEQ multiplex PCR; TCRdb keeps in-frame clones, though not all of them. The repertoire holds about 130,000 clones, with 80% to 85% as singletons. Sequenced sample: peripheral blood. The receptors were sampled from a woman in her 30s who had recovered from COVID-19. Each CDR3 is given with its conserved first and last residue. The D gene is left open where the match is weak. The size entry is marked missing in some rows and otherwise reads once, few, many or a size class.

d_call: TRBD2
clone_size: few
j_call: TRBJ2-2
v_call: TRBV5-6
cdr3_nt: TGTGCCAGCAGCTTGGGTAGCGGGGCCGAGAACACCGGGGAGCTGTTTTTT
cdr3_aa: CASSLGSGAENTGELFF

d_call: TRBD1
clone_size: -
j_call: TRBJ2-4
v_call: TRBV11-2
cdr3_nt: TGTGCCAGCAGCTCCCCAACCGGGACAGGACTAGCCAAAAACATTCAGTACTTC
cdr3_aa: CASSSPTGTGLAKNIQYF

d_call: -
clone_size: once
j_call: TRBJ2-1
v_call: TRBV29-1
cdr3_nt: TGCAGCGTGGCCCAGACAGATTTGAATGAGCAGTTCTTC
cdr3_aa: CSVAQTDLNEQFF

d_call: -
clone_size: -
j_call: TRBJ1-4
v_call: TRBV30
cdr3_nt: TGTGCCTGGTCCATGAATGAAAAACTGTTTTTT
cdr3_aa: CAWSMNEKLFF

d_call: -
clone_size: once
j_call: TRBJ1-5
v_call: TRBV19
cdr3_nt: TGTGCCAGTAGTCCTTCTACAGGGACCAGTCAGCCCCAGCATTTT
cdr3_aa: CASSPSTGTSQPQHF

d_call: TRBD1
clone_size: few
j_call: TRBJ1-1
v_call: TRBV18
cdr3_nt: TGTGCCAGCTCCGGACAGGCCATGAACACTGAAGCTTTCTTT
cdr3_aa: CASSGQAMNTEAFF

d_call: -
clone_size: -
j_call: TRBJ2-7
v_call: TRBV2
cdr3_nt: TGTGCCAGCAGTGAAAGGCTTGTAGGGACTGGAGAATACGAGCAGTACTTC
cdr3_aa: CASSERLVGTGEYEQYF

d_call: TRBD1
clone_size: -
j_call: TRBJ2-7
v_call: TRBV14
cdr3_nt: TGTGCCAGCAGCTGGTCGGACAGGCCATACGAGCAGTACTTC
cdr3_aa: CASSWSDRPYEQYF

d_call: TRBD1
clone_size: -
j_call: TRBJ1-1
v_call: TRBV7-9
cdr3_nt: TGTGCCAGCAGCGGGGACAGAAGAACTGAAGCTTTCTTT
cdr3_aa: CASSGDRRTEAFF

d_call: -
clone_size: -
j_call: TRBJ2-2
v_call: TRBV7-8
cdr3_nt: TGTGCCAGCAGCTTCAGACAAATCGGGGAGCTGTTTTTT
cdr3_aa: CASSFRQIGELFF

d_call: TRBD1
clone_size: -
j_call: TRBJ1-1
v_call: TRBV13
cdr3_nt: TGTGCCAGCAGCTCAGGGACAGGGGGCAAGGCTTTCTTT
cdr3_aa: CASSSGTGGKAFF

d_call: -
clone_size: -
j_call: TRBJ2-1
v_call: TRBV19
cdr3_nt: TGTGCCAGTAGTATAGCGTCCAGTGAGCAGTTCTTC
cdr3_aa: CASSIASSEQFF

d_call: -
clone_size: -
j_call: TRBJ1-5
v_call: TRBV9
cdr3_nt: TGTGCCAGCAGCACGGGTGGCCAGCCCCAGCATTTT
cdr3_aa: CASSTGGQPQHF

d_call: -
clone_size: few
j_call: TRBJ1-6
v_call: TRBV10-3
cdr3_nt: TGTGCCATCAGTGAGTCCGGGAGGCCCCTCCACTTT
cdr3_aa: CAISESGRPLHF

d_call: TRBD2
clone_size: once
j_call: TRBJ2-1
v_call: TRBV4-1
cdr3_nt: TGCGCCAGCAGCCGAGATCTAGCGGGTCTATACAATGAGCAGTTCTTC
cdr3_aa: CASSRDLAGLYNEQFF

d_call: TRBD1
clone_size: few
j_call: TRBJ1-1
v_call: TRBV2
cdr3_nt: TGTGCCAGCAGTGGTCAGGGGGCGCTTAACACTGAAGCTTTCTTT
cdr3_aa: CASSGQGALNTEAFF

d_call: -
clone_size: -
j_call: TRBJ1-2
v_call: TRBV19
cdr3_nt: TGTGCCGCCGGGAGCGAGAACTATGGCTACACCTTC
cdr3_aa: CAAGSENYGYTF